This entry lists 19 T cell receptor beta chains sequenced from one sample in a study of blood T cell repertoires in COVID-19. Libraries were prepared by immunoSEQ multiplex PCR; TCRdb keeps only in-frame clonotypes and omits some of them. The sample has 100,000 to 150,000 clones, around 81% seen once. The sequenced material came from peripheral blood. The receptor source for this set is a middle-aged man with active or convalescent COVID-19.

The chain employs TRBV18 and TRBJ2-5; TRBD1 agrees at 7 bases. The germline V gene encodes CDR1 KGHSH and CDR2 LQKENI. This CDR3 comprises 14 residues. J was trimmed by 5 bases and V by 5 bases; bases with no gene match: 8. CDR3 loop: CASSTRQGRETQYF. CDR3 sequence (DNA): TGTGCCAGCTCAACCCGACAGGGCCGGGAGACCCAGTACTTC.

This chain uses TRBV10-2 with TRBJ1-6; possibly TRBD1 for D (6 bases). Trimming shortened V by 6 bases and J by 5 bases, and 14 bases separated the two germline ends. Germline V gene sequence: CDR1 WSHSY, CDR2 SAAADI. The CDR3 spans 15 residues. CDR3 DNA sequence: TGCGCCAGCAGCTTTGGACAGACCGATAATTCACCCCTCCACTTT. It codes for CASSFGQTDNSPLHF.

The CDR3 DNA is TGTGCCTGGTACCGGGACAGGGGTAGGGGGGCCAACGTCCTGACTTTC. Protein sequence: CAWYRDRGRGANVLTF. The V gene is TRBV30, the J gene TRBJ2-6; 10 nucleotides align to TRBD1. CDR1 is GTSNPN, CDR2 SVGIG, per germline (reference sequence). This CDR3 is built from 16 residues. J lost 4 bases, V lost 5 bases, and 8 bases had no gene match.

CDR3 in amino acids: CASRHNGLGNQPQHF. As DNA, the CDR3 is TGTGCCAGCAGACATAATGGACTGGGCAATCAGCCCCAGCATTTT. The chain combines TRBV11-2 with TRBJ1-5; D is unclear. In germline, CDR1 is SGHAT, CDR2 FQNNGV. This CDR3 has 15 residues. Trimming left V 6 bases short and J 2 bases short, with 14 bases between.

For the CDR3, the DNA is TGTGCCAGCAGCTCACGACAGGGGGTTCAGCCCCAGCATTTT. Translated: CASSSRQGVQPQHF. The gene calls are TRBV11-3 and TRBJ1-5; TRBD1 agrees at 9 bases. Germline V lookup: CDR1 SGHNT, CDR2 YENEEA. CDR3 length equals 14 residues. The V segment lost 4 bases and the J segment 6 bases; nucleotides outside the gene matches: 4.

Here the CDR3 reads CASSLSRGLGNSGNTIYF. As DNA, the CDR3 is TGTGCCAGCAGCTTATCGCGAGGGCTGGGGAACTCGGGAAACACCATATATTTT. The genes are TRBV13 and TRBJ1-3; no clear D. The germline V and J ends were trimmed by 2 bases and 4 bases, with 21 bases remaining between them. The CDR3 runs to 18 residues. Germline lookup yields CDR1 PRHDT and CDR2 FYEKMQ (reference sequence). Based on the CDR3 plus reference TRBV13 and TRBJ1-3, the full variable domain is AAGVIQSPRHLIKEKRETATLKCYPIPRHDTVYWYQQGPGQDPQFLISFYEKMQSDKGSIPDRFSAQQFSDYHSELNMSSLELGDSALYFCASSLSRGLGNSGNTIYFGEGSWLTVV.

The rearrangement links TRBV24-1 to TRBJ2-1, with 14 bases aligning to TRBD2. Germline trimming cut 7 bases from V and 4 bases from J; bases unmatched to any gene: 8. The CDR3 has 17 residues. Germline loops: CDR1 KGHDR, CDR2 SFDVKD. CDR3 DNA: TGTGCCACCAGCTCCGGGACTAGCGGGGGACGGTACAATGAGCAGTTCTTC. It translates to CATSSGTSGGRYNEQFF.

V usage is TRBV9 and J usage is TRBJ1-2; 9 bases map to TRBD1. Germline V gives CDR1 SGDLS, CDR2 YYNGEE. The CDR3 is 14 amino acids. Trimming at V came to 0 bases and at J to 7 bases, leaving 4 bases not matched to a gene. CDR3 region: CASSVEGQGRGYTF. In DNA form, the CDR3 reads TGTGCCAGCAGCGTAGAGGGACAGGGCCGTGGCTACACCTTC.

About this clone itself: One junction end disagrees with the germline gene, perhaps due to a read error. This sequence joins TRBV7-7 and TRBJ2-7; 8 bases are a match to TRBD1. CDR3 length: 13 amino acids. From germline, CDR1 is SSHAT and CDR2 FNYEAQ (reference sequence). CDR3 DNA sequence: TGTGCTAGCAGCCTGACAGGGGCTGGAGAGCAGTACTTC. It encodes CASSLTGAGEQYF. The variable domain in full, with the rest retrieved from reference TRBV7-7 and TRBJ2-7, is GAGVSQSPRYKVTKRGQDVTLRCDPISSHATLYWYQQALGQGPEFLTYFNYEAQPDKSGLPSDRFSAERPEGSISTLTIQRTEQRDSAMYRCASSLTGAGEQYFGPGTRLTVT.

The chain joins TRBV2 to TRBJ2-3; 7 nucleotides align to TRBD1. The CDR3 has 18 amino acids. CDR1 SNHLY and CDR2 FYNNEI come from the germline V gene. With 4 bases clipped from V and 0 bases from J, the junction kept 13 bases outside the gene matches. CDR3: CASSGSGQIPVSTDTQYF. CDR3 bases: TGTGCCAGCAGTGGCTCGGGACAGATACCCGTTAGCACAGATACGCAGTATTTT.

The chain employs TRBV27 and TRBJ2-2, with D possibly TRBD2 on 5 matching bases. Deletions cut 6 bases from V and 4 bases from J, with 9 bases between. Germline V gene data show CDR1 as MNHEY and CDR2 as SMNVEV (reference sequence). The length of the CDR3 is 13 residues. The CDR3 is CASSGVGTGELFF. Written as DNA, the CDR3 is TGTGCCAGCAGCGGGGTAGGCACCGGGGAGCTGTTTTTT.

This clone occurred a few times. The rearrangement uses TRBV2 and TRBJ1-1; D ambiguous. CDR1 and CDR2 from the germline V gene are SNHLY and FYNNEI. The CDR3 runs 13 residues. The V and J ends lost 2 bases and 5 bases respectively, with 9 bases between them. The CDR3 sequence: CASSEQTLTEAFF. The CDR3 bases are TGTGCCAGCAGTGAACAGACTTTGACTGAAGCTTTCTTT.

This clone turned up a few times. The rearrangement links TRBV29-1 to TRBJ2-7; D remains unclear. Trimming stripped 5 bases from V and 0 bases from J, with 11 bases between. The CDR3 has 13 amino acids. Germline CDR1 reads SQVTM; CDR2 reads ANQGSEA. CDR3 nucleotide sequence: TGCAGCGTTTATGAGATTAGCTCCTACGAGCAGTACTTC. It codes for CSVYEISSYEQYF.

The CDR3 here is CAISPDRSSGNTIYF. For the CDR3, the DNA is TGTGCCATCAGCCCGGACAGGAGCTCTGGAAACACCATATATTTT. The chain uses TRBV10-3 and TRBJ1-3; 7 nucleotides line up with TRBD1. The CDR3 runs to 15 residues. Germline assignment: CDR1 ENHRY and CDR2 SYGVKD. V dropped 6 bases and J dropped 0; count of bases not matched to a gene: 5.

V usage is TRBV3-1 (or the pseudogene TRBV3-2) and J usage is TRBJ1-6; perhaps TRBD1 as D (5 bases). The ends were cut back, 2 bases at V and 10 bases at J, with 15 bases in the middle. Germline values: CDR1 LGHDT, CDR2 YNNKEL (reference sequence). CDR3 length equals 15 residues. CDR3 nucleotides: TGTGCCAGCAGCCAAATACAGGCGTTACAGTCACCCCTCCACTTT. It translates to CASSQIQALQSPLHF.

The V and J genes are TRBV5-1 and TRBJ1-5, with a weak D call TRBD1 (5 bases). This CDR3 has 15 residues. CDR1 and CDR2 from the germline V gene are SGHRS and YFSETQ. Trimming took off 0 bases at V and 6 bases at J, with 13 bases between the two ends. CDR3 protein: CASSLVGDGSQPQHF. Written as DNA, the CDR3 is TGCGCCAGCAGCTTGGTAGGGGATGGCTCTCAGCCCCAGCATTTT.

The chain carries TRBV6-4 and TRBJ1-1; possible D gene TRBD1, 6 bases. Germline loops: CDR1 MRHNA, CDR2 SNTAGT. With 3 bases removed from V and 1 base from J, the gap between germline ends came to 6 bases. CDR3 length: 13 amino acids. As DNA, the CDR3 is TGTGCCAGCAGTGAGGACAGGAACACTGAAGCTTTCTTT. Translated, it gives CASSEDRNTEAFF.

The rearrangement joins TRBV13 to TRBJ1-6, with 8 positions matching TRBD1. Unmatched junction bases numbered 4, after V lost 7 bases and J lost 2 bases. Germline V lookup: CDR1 PRHDT, CDR2 FYEKMQ (reference sequence). This CDR3 has 15 amino acids. In DNA form, the CDR3 reads TGTGCCAGCACCCACAGGGGGGCCTATAATTCACCCCTCCACTTT. It encodes CASTHRGAYNSPLHF.

For the CDR3, the DNA is TGTGCCAGCAGGGCAGGGTCTGGGGGCGGTGGCTACACCTTC. Protein product: CASRAGSGGGGYTF. The gene calls are TRBV5-4 and TRBJ1-2, with D perhaps TRBD1 (6 bases). The V end was cut by 5 bases, the J end by 7 bases, with 18 bases between. Looked up from germline, CDR1 is SGHNT and CDR2 is YYREEE (reference sequence). The CDR3 extends over 14 amino acids.